This T cell receptor (beta chain) was identified during a study of beta chain features in type 1 diabetes. Findings and caveats of the study: Any HLA type influence on TCRB rearrangement was left unresolved here. Although PCR might favor shorter templates, it would do so equally in patients and controls. All four CD4+ subsets of Type 1 diabetes patients contained TCRB CDR3s that were moderately but significantly shorter.

Trimming removed 3 bases from V and 7 bases from J; junction bases left unmatched: 9. Germline loops: CDR1 SGHTA, CDR2 FQGNSA. This CDR3 has 16 amino acids. Populations isolated by sorting all had purity greater than 98%. Expressed TCRB transcripts were sequenced after all isolated RNA was converted to cDNA. Clones were read by immunoSEQ multiplex PCR, and TCRdb kept only the in-frame ones, dropping some. The profile shows about 140,000 clones, 9.7% of them singletons. Concerning this clone itself: The target antigen is unknown.

The sequenced sample consisted of central memory CD4+ T cells from blood. The V and J genes are TRBV7-2 and TRBJ2-4; 10 nucleotides align to TRBD2. The receptor was isolated from a middle-aged woman in good health. The CDR3 protein is CASSFLLAGRDNIQYF. CDR3 in DNA: TGTGCCAGCAGCTTCCTACTAGCGGGGAGGGATAACATTCAGTACTTC.